The 32 T cell receptor beta chains listed next were all sequenced from one sample in a study of blood T cells in healthy people across ages. A second PCR, run for roughly 7 to 12 cycles, used a sample-barcoded 5' primer plus a J-beta primer mix. One entry per CDR3 protein, called by TCRdb with MiXCR from the 5' RACE reads. The repertoire has more than 1 million distinct CDR3 sequences, under 55% of them found once; the top ten carry around 18%. What was sequenced was blood. These receptor sequences come from a woman aged 60-70 years in good health.

The V and J genes are TRBV9 and TRBJ1-6; maybe TRBD1 (5 bases). Per germline, CDR1 SGDLS and CDR2 YYNGEE. With 7 bases removed from V and 5 bases from J, the gap between germline ends came to 10 bases. This CDR3 has 13 amino acids. The CDR3 reads CASRRGDNSPLHF. The CDR3 DNA reads as TGTGCCAGCCGGCGAGGGGATAATTCACCCCTCCACTTT.

As regards this clonotype: At one end the junction does not follow the germline gene, possibly because of a read error. This CDR3 is CTSSLGDRAYGYTF. The DNA of the CDR3 is TGTACCAGCAGCTTAGGGGACAGGGCCTATGGCTACACCTTC. J is TRBJ1-2 and V is TRBV11-2; 9 positions match TRBD1. This CDR3 is 14 amino acids long. Looked up from germline, CDR1 is SGHAT and CDR2 is FQNNGV.

This clonotype has a single count. The gene calls are TRBV3-1 and TRBJ2-5, with 10 nucleotides matching TRBD2. J gave up 11 bases and V 7 bases, and 13 bases lay outside the gene matches. Germline lookup yields CDR1 LGHDT and CDR2 YNNKEL (reference sequence). The CDR3 is made up of 14 amino acids. This CDR3 is CASKKSGRANEQYF. DNA of the CDR3: TGTGCCAGCAAAAAGAGCGGGAGGGCTAATGAGCAGTACTTC.

The rearrangement joins TRBV29-1 to TRBJ2-1; D is unresolved. Near its end, the DNA agrees better with TRBJ2-7, so the J call may be wrong. The CDR3 consists of 11 residues. Germline CDR1 is SQVTM and CDR2 is ANQGSEA. CDR3: CSTPSYNGQYF. The CDR3 DNA reads as TGCAGCACCCCCTCCTACAATGGGCAGTACTTC.

The rearrangement uses TRBV6-5 and TRBJ2-1; D is possibly TRBD1 (6 bases). This CDR3 region has 18 residues. The germline V gene encodes CDR1 MNHEY and CDR2 SVGAGI. Deletions cut 2 bases from V and 6 bases from J, with 23 bases between. The CDR3 reads CASSYATEGQGRSNEQFF. As DNA, the CDR3 is TGTGCCAGCAGTTACGCCACCGAGGGGCAGGGGCGTAGCAATGAGCAGTTCTTC.

This chain uses TRBV20-1 with TRBJ1-5; TRBD1 matches at 8 bases. The CDR3 contains 15 residues. Trimming removed 5 bases from V and 3 bases from J; junction bases left unmatched: 9. CDR1 is DFQATT, CDR2 SNEGSKA, per germline (reference sequence). CDR3 sequence reads: CSAAQGEGFNQPQHF. CDR3 nucleotide sequence: TGCAGTGCTGCACAGGGGGAGGGATTCAATCAGCCCCAGCATTTT.

The sample holds a few counts of this clonotype. The chain is built from TRBV10-3 and TRBJ2-1; D is unresolved. CDR3 length: 13 amino acids. Germline lookup yields CDR1 ENHRY and CDR2 SYGVKD. Trimming removed 11 bases from V and 5 bases from J, with 16 bases in between. The CDR3 nucleotides read TGTGCCTCTCACTACAACGAAAACAATGAGCAGTTCTTC. Translated, it gives CASHYNENNEQFF.

This chain uses TRBV13 with TRBJ2-1; D is unclear. The germline gives CDR1 PRHDT, CDR2 FYEKMQ (reference sequence). Trimming took 2 bases from V and 9 from J, leaving 5 bases between them. CDR3 length: 11 amino acids. The CDR3 nucleotides are TGTGCCAGCAGCTTAAGTTTTGAGCAGTTCTTC. Its protein is CASSLSFEQFF.

This rearrangement joins TRBV20-1 to TRBJ1-1; D call uncertain. The V end lost 0 bases, the J end lost 1 base, and 9 bases lay between the germline ends. CDR1 DFQATT and CDR2 SNEGSKA come from the germline V gene (reference sequence). The CDR3 consists of 14 residues. The CDR3 DNA reads as TGCAGTGCTAGAGAACCGCCCCAGAACACTGAAGCTTTCTTT. It yields the protein CSAREPPQNTEAFF.

The gene calls are TRBV10-3 and TRBJ2-7; D remains unclear. The germline CDR1 and CDR2 sequences are ENHRY and SYGVKD. V was trimmed by 6 bases and J by 7 bases, leaving 13 bases between them. The CDR3 consists of 12 residues. The CDR3 nucleotides read TGTGCCATCAGAGGAATAGAGGATGAGCAGTACTTC. This sequence encodes CAIRGIEDEQYF.

This clonotype was counted a few times. The chain employs TRBV10-1 and TRBJ2-5, with D perhaps TRBD1 (7 bases). The CDR3 has 15 amino acids. Germline V gene sequence: CDR1 WNHNN, CDR2 SYGVQD (reference sequence). Trimming removed 1 base from V and 5 bases from J, with 14 bases in between. CDR3 coding DNA: TGCGCCAGCAGTGAGTTAGGCAGGGGGGAGGAGACCCAGTACTTC. Its translation is CASSELGRGEETQYF.

The gene calls are TRBV18 and TRBJ2-5, with D maybe TRBD1 (6 bases). The V gene lost 0 bases and the J gene lost 0 bases, with 8 bases spanning the gap. Germline lookup yields CDR1 KGHSH and CDR2 LQKENI. The CDR3 sequence is 15 residues long. The CDR3 DNA is TGTGCCAGCTCACCACCGACAGGTTACCAAGAGACCCAGTACTTC. It encodes CASSPPTGYQETQYF.

Details on this clonotype: It may be a read error: a sequence one base away is much more abundant. The chain combines TRBV27 with TRBJ2-7; TRBD2 is a possible D gene (5 bases). The germline V gene encodes CDR1 MNHEY and CDR2 SMNVEV (reference sequence). The CDR3 length is 13 residues. The ends were cut back, 6 bases at V and 2 bases at J, with 11 bases in the middle. CDR3 residues: CASRRAEAYEQYF. The CDR3 DNA is TGTGCCAGCAGAAGGGCGGAGGCCTACGAGCAGTACTTC.

Only a few counts were recorded for this clonotype. The rearrangement joins TRBV10-3 to TRBJ2-3, with 7 bases that match TRBD2. Trimming at V came to 8 bases and at J to 3 bases, leaving 8 bases not matched to a gene. This CDR3 is built from 14 residues. Looked up from germline, CDR1 is ENHRY and CDR2 is SYGVKD. The chain's CDR3 is CAIAGLPQTDTQYF. In nucleotides, the CDR3 is TGTGCCATCGCGGGACTACCCCAGACAGATACGCAGTATTTT.

The gene calls are TRBV3-1 and TRBJ2-1, with TRBD2 identical over 13 bases. The germline V gene has CDR1 LGHDT and CDR2 YNNKEL (reference sequence). V shed 4 bases and J 7 bases; nucleotides not matched to a gene: 10. The CDR3 loop spans 17 amino acids. DNA for the CDR3: TGTGCCAGCAGCCCACTAGCGGGAGGGGCTTTTTGGAATGAGCAGTTCTTC. Its translation is CASSPLAGGAFWNEQFF.

The chain couples TRBV18 to TRBJ2-5, with a possible D match to TRBD1 (5 bases). This CDR3 is built from 16 residues. V was cut by 1 base and J by 3 bases, with 15 bases left in between. Germline assignment: CDR1 KGHSH and CDR2 LQKENI. The CDR3 protein is CASSPRPGTGKETQYF. As DNA, the CDR3 is TGTGCCAGCTCACCACGTCCGGGCACAGGCAAAGAGACCCAGTACTTC.

The chain recombines TRBV12-5 with TRBJ2-4; D ambiguous. The J call may not be correct, given that the DNA end is closer to TRBJ2-5. Germline V gives CDR1 LGHNT, CDR2 FRNRAP. CDR3 size: 16 residues. The chain's CDR3 is CASGLVIGVGTETQYF. CDR3 nucleotide sequence: TGTGCTAGTGGTTTGGTGATTGGGGTGGGTACGGAGACCCAGTACTTC.

This clonotype showed up just a few times. The chain has TRBV2 and TRBJ2-2; tentatively, D is TRBD1 or TRBD2 (5 bases each). Germline V gene sequence: CDR1 SNHLY, CDR2 FYNNEI. The CDR3 length is 15 residues. Trimming left V 1 base short and J 5 bases short, with 11 bases between. The CDR3 DNA sequence: TGTGCCAGCAGTGAAGGGGGCCGGGGTACCGGGGAGCTGTTTTTT. Translation: CASSEGGRGTGELFF.

The V call is TRBV30, the J call TRBJ2-3; the D gene could be TRBD1 or TRBD2 (5 bases each). Trimming removed 2 bases at V and 6 bases at J, with 21 bases between. This CDR3 spans 16 amino acids. CDR1 is GTSNPN and CDR2 is SVGIG in the germline V gene (reference sequence). CDR3 DNA sequence: TGTGCCTGGAGTAGAGGGCAGTGGGGGTCCACGGATACGCAGTATTTT. Its translation is CAWSRGQWGSTDTQYF.

The chain uses TRBV10-3 and TRBJ1-2, with D possibly matching TRBD1 (5 bases). Trimming took 0 bases from V and 6 from J, leaving 17 bases between them. CDR3 length: 16 residues. Germline loops: CDR1 ENHRY, CDR2 SYGVKD. The chain's CDR3 is CAISESVGGRPHGYTF. Written as DNA, the CDR3 is TGTGCCATCAGTGAGTCGGTCGGGGGACGCCCTCATGGCTACACCTTC.

V usage is TRBV2 and J usage is TRBJ2-3; perhaps TRBD2 as D (6 bases). There are 16 residues in the CDR3. Trimming took 7 bases from V and 4 from J, leaving 21 bases between them. The V gene's germline CDR1 is SNHLY and CDR2 FYNNEI. CDR3 sequence reads: CASKTSGTPGADTQYF. The CDR3 DNA sequence: TGTGCCAGCAAAACTTCCGGGACTCCCGGGGCAGATACGCAGTATTTT.

The chain is built from TRBV14 and TRBJ1-2; 9 bases match TRBD1. CDR1 is SGHDN and CDR2 is FVKESK in the germline V gene. Trimming removed 4 bases from V and 7 bases from J; junction bases left unmatched: 10. This CDR3 comprises 15 residues. CDR3 DNA sequence: TGTGCCAGCAGCCCCTACAGGGGGCCTGTGGGTGGCTACACCTTC. It translates to CASSPYRGPVGGYTF.

The chain recombines TRBV4-3 with TRBJ1-5; D is undetermined. The V end was cut by 0 bases, the J end by 6 bases, with 6 bases between. This CDR3 contains 13 residues. CDR1 and CDR2 from the germline V gene are LGHNA and YSLEER. The CDR3: CASSQERVQPQHF. The CDR3 DNA reads TGCGCCAGCAGCCAAGAGCGAGTTCAGCCCCAGCATTTT.

The chain employs TRBV5-6 and TRBJ2-3; 7 bases fit TRBD2. CDR1 is SGHDT and CDR2 is YYEEEE in the germline V gene. This CDR3 region has 14 residues. V was clipped by 4 bases and J by 3 bases; unmatched bases: 5. Written as DNA, the CDR3 is TGTGCCAGCAGCGGGAGCGGGGCAACAGATACGCAGTATTTT. This gives the protein CASSGSGATDTQYF.

The chain has TRBV21-1 and TRBJ2-7; no check of the table's D call, TRBD1, against the DNA was made. TRBV21-1 is reported as a pseudogene. The CDR3 contains 16 residues. CDR3 in amino acids: CASSDRGTTGNHEQYF. The CDR3 region has the DNA TGTGCCAGCAGCGACCGGGGAACGACAGGGAATCACGAGCAGTACTTC.

The gene calls are TRBV4-2 and TRBJ1-4; D not certain. Looked up from germline, CDR1 is LGHNA and CDR2 is YNFKEQ. The length of the CDR3 is 13 residues. V lost 2 bases, J lost 7 bases, and 8 bases lay in between. The CDR3 DNA reads TGTGCCAGCAGCCAATCCGACACTGAAAAACTGTTTTTT. Encoded protein: CASSQSDTEKLFF.

The chain links TRBV14 to TRBJ1-2; perhaps TRBD1 as D (5 bases). Trimming cost V 0 bases and J 7 bases, with 12 bases left between them. The CDR3 is 14 amino acids. Germline assignment: CDR1 SGHDN and CDR2 FVKESK. CDR3 sequence (DNA): TGTGCCAGCAGCCAAGAAAGGGGACGGGGTGGCTACACCTTC. It codes for CASSQERGRGGYTF.

This clonotype was detected only a few times. This chain connects TRBV15 to TRBJ2-4, with a possible D match to TRBD2 (5 bases). The CDR3 covers 11 residues. V shed 0 bases and J shed 15 bases, with 9 bases lying between them. CDR1 is LNHNV and CDR2 is YYDKDF in the germline V gene (reference sequence). The CDR3 loop is CATSRDEGTYF. CDR3 nucleotides: TGTGCCACCAGCAGAGATGAGGGAACGTACTTC.

This chain links TRBV2 with TRBJ1-2; D is perhaps TRBD1 (5 bases). Trimming cost V 9 bases and J 3 bases, with 14 bases left between them. The CDR3 is 13 amino acids. Germline V gene data show CDR1 as SNHLY and CDR2 as FYNNEI. Written as DNA, the CDR3 is TGTGCCAGTTCGGGACGCCTCCACTATGGCTACACCTTC. Protein product: CASSGRLHYGYTF.

In its sample, this clonotype was seen many times. The CDR3 sequence: CASSVGGRLADYEQYF. The DNA of the CDR3 is TGTGCCAGCAGCGTAGGAGGGAGGTTGGCTGACTACGAGCAGTACTTC. J is TRBJ2-7 and V is TRBV9; possible D gene TRBD2, 6 bases. This CDR3 spans 16 amino acids. CDR1 SGDLS and CDR2 YYNGEE come from the germline V gene. Trimming took off 0 bases at V and 3 bases at J, with 16 bases between the two ends.

The chain uses TRBV29-1 and TRBJ2-3; 12 positions match TRBD2. J was trimmed by 3 bases and V by 3 bases; bases with no gene match: 1. Germline values: CDR1 SQVTM, CDR2 ANQGSEA. The CDR3 length is 14 residues. CDR3 sequence reads: CSVDTSGRTDTQYF. The CDR3 nucleotides read TGCAGCGTTGACACTAGCGGGAGGACAGATACGCAGTATTTT.

This clonotype was recorded a few times. The chain couples TRBV4-3 to TRBJ1-6, with D possibly TRBD1 on 5 matching bases. This CDR3 contains 18 residues. CDR1 and CDR2 (germline): LGHNA, YSLEER. V lost 0 bases and J 1 base, leaving 13 bases between the germline ends. The CDR3 is CASSQDWDGGSYNSPLHF. The DNA for the CDR3 is TGCGCCAGCAGCCAAGATTGGGACGGAGGGTCCTATAATTCACCCCTCCACTTT.